This TCR beta chain emerged from a study of blood T cells in healthy people across ages. This CDR3 comprises 15 residues. V was pared by 6 bases and J by 0 bases, with 8 bases of the junction left unmatched. Looked up from germline, CDR1 is MNHEY and CDR2 is SVGAGI. This clonotype was seen repeatedly, ten times or more. The antigen is not known. Regarding the study as a whole: The fall in TCR beta diversity per million T cells was roughly linear with age.

Primed by a sample-barcoded 5' primer and a J-beta primer mix, a second PCR proceeded for about 6 to 11 cycles. TCRdb called the 5' RACE reads again in MiXCR, with one record for every CDR3 protein. The repertoire holds around 900,000 distinct CDR3 sequences, with under 30% as singletons. The source of this sequence is a woman older than 75 in good health. The V call is TRBV6-5, the J call TRBJ2-7; 7 bases match TRBD1. Sequencing was carried out using blood. Here the CDR3 DNA reads TGTGCCAGCAGCCCTACAGGGGTCCCCTCCTACGAGCAGTACTTC. Translation gives CASSPTGVPSYEQYF.